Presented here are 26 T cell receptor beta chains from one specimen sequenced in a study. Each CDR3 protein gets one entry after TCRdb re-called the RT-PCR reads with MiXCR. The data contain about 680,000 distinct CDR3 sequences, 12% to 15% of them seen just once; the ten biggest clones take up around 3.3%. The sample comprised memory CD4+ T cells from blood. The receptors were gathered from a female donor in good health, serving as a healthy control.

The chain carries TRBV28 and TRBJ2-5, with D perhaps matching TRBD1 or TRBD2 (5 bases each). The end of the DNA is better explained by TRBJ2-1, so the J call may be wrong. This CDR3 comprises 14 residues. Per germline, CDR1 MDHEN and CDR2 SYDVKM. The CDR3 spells CASSLQGESGTQFF. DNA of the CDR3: TGTGCCAGCAGTTTACAGGGCGAGTCCGGGACCCAGTTCTTC.

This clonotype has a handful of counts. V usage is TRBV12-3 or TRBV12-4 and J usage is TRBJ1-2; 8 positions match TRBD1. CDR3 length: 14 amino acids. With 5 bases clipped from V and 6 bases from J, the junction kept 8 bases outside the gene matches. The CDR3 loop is CASSPQLTGDGYTF. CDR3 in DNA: TGTGCCAGCAGTCCTCAGCTGACAGGGGATGGCTACACCTTC.

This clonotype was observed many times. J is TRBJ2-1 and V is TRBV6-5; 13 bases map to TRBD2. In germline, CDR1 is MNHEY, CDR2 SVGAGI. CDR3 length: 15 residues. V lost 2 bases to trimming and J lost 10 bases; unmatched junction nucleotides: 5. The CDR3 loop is CASSYGLAGVEEQFF. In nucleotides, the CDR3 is TGTGCCAGCAGTTACGGACTAGCGGGGGTCGAAGAGCAGTTCTTC.

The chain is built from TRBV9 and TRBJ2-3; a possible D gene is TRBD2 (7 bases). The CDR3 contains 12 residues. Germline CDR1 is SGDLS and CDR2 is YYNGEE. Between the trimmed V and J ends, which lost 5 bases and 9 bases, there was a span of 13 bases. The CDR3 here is CASSAQGGTQYF. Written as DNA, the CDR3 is TGTGCCAGCAGTGCACAGGGAGGGACGCAGTATTTT. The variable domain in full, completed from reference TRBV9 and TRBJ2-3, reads DSGVTQTPKHLITATGQRVTLRCSPRSGDLSVYWYQQSLDQGLQFLIQYYNGEERAKGNILERFSAQQFPDLHSELNLSSLELGDSALYFCASSAQGGTQYFGPGTRLTVL.

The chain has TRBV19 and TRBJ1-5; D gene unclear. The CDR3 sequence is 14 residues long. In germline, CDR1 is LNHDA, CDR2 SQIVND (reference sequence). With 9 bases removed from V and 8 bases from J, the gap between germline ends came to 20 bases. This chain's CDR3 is CASERGIDSKPQHF. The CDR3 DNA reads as TGTGCCAGCGAGAGAGGGATAGATTCTAAGCCCCAGCATTTT.

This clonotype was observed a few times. This chain's CDR3 is CASSLGALAGAGNEQFF. In DNA form, the CDR3 reads TGTGCCAGCAGCTTAGGGGCCCTAGCGGGAGCTGGTAATGAGCAGTTCTTC. The chain employs TRBV11-2 and TRBJ2-1; 10 positions match TRBD2. The CDR3 contains 17 residues. The V gene's germline CDR1 is SGHAT and CDR2 FQNNGV. J lost 7 bases, V lost 1 base, and 10 bases had no gene match.

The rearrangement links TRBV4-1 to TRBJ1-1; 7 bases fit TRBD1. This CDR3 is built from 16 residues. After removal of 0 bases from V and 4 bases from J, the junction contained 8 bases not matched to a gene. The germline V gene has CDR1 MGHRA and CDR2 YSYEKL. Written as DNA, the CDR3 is TGCGCCAGCAGCCAAGATCTCGCCAGGGGGGCCACTGAAGCTTTCTTT. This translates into CASSQDLARGATEAFF.

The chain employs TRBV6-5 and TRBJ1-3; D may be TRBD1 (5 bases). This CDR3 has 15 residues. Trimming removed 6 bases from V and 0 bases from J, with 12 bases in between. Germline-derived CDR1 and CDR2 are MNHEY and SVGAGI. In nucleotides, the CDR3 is TGTGCCAGCAGGAGTGACGGGGGCTCTGGAAACACCATATATTTT. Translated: CASRSDGGSGNTIYF.

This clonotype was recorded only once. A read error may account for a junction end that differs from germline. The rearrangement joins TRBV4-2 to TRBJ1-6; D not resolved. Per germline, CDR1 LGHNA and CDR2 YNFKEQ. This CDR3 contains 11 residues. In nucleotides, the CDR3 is TGTGCCAGCAGCCAAGATTCAGCCCTCCACTTT. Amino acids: CASSQDSALHF.

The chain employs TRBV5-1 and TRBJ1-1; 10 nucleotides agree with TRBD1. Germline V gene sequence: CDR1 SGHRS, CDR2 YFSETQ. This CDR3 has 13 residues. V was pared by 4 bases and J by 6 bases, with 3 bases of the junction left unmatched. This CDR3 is CASSLGTGAEAFF. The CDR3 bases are TGCGCCAGCAGCCTAGGGACAGGGGCTGAAGCTTTCTTT.

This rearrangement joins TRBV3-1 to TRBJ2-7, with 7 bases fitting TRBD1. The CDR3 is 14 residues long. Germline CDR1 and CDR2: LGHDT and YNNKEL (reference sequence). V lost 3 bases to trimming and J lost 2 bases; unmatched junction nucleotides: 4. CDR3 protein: CASSQMTGTYEQYF. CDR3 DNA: TGTGCCAGCAGCCAGATGACAGGGACCTACGAGCAGTACTTC.

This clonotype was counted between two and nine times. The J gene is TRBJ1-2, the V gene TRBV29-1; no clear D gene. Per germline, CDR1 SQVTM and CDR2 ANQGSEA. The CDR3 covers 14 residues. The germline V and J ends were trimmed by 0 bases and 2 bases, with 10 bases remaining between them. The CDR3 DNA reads TGCAGCGTTGAAGAAGTCCAGCTCAACTATGGCTACACCTTC. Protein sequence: CSVEEVQLNYGYTF.

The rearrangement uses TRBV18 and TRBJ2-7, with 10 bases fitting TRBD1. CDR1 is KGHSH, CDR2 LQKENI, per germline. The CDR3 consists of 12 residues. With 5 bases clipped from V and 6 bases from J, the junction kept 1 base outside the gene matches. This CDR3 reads CASSWDRGEQYF. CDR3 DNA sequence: TGTGCCAGCTCATGGGACAGGGGCGAGCAGTACTTC.

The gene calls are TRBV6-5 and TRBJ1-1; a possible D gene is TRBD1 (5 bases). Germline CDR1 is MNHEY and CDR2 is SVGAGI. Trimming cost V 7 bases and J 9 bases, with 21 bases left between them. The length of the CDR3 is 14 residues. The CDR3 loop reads CASKIPGHRGKAFF. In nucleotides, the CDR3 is TGTGCCAGCAAAATTCCGGGGCACCGGGGGAAAGCTTTCTTT.

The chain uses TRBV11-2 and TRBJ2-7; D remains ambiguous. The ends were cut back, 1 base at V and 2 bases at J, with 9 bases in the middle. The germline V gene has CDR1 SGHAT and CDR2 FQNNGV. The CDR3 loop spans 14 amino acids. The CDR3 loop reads CASSLATKTYEQYF. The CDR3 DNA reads TGTGCCAGCAGCTTAGCTACCAAGACCTACGAGCAGTACTTC.

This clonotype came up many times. CDR3 residues: CASSQDRAGEEKLFF. DNA for the CDR3: TGCGCCAGCAGCCAAGATCGGGCAGGGGAGGAAAAACTGTTTTTT. The genes are TRBV4-1 and TRBJ1-4; TRBD1 might be the D (6 bases). Trimming stripped 0 bases from V and 8 bases from J, with 13 bases between. Germline assignment: CDR1 MGHRA and CDR2 YSYEKL. The CDR3 spans 15 residues.

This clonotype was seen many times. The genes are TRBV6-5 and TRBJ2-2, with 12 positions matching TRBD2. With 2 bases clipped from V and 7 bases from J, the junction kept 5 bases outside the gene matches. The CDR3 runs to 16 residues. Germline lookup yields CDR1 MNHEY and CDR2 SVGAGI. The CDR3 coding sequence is TGTGCCAGCAGTTACGGGCTAGCGGGAGGGCTCGGGGAGCTGTTTTTT. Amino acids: CASSYGLAGGLGELFF.

The CDR3, as DNA: TGTGCCAGCAGACCGCCAAGGGTGGGTCAGCCCCAGCATTTT. This encodes CASRPPRVGQPQHF. This chain links TRBV28 with TRBJ1-5; D unclear. The ends were cut back, 6 bases at V and 6 bases at J, with 15 bases in the middle. The germline V gene encodes CDR1 MDHEN and CDR2 SYDVKM. The CDR3 covers 14 residues. The variable domain in full, with the rest retrieved from reference TRBV28 and TRBJ1-5, is DVKVTQSSRYLVKRTGEKVFLECVQDMDHENMFWYRQDPGLGLRLIYFSYDVKMKEKGDIPEGYSVSREKKERFSLILESASTNQTSMYLCASRPPRVGQPQHFGDGTRLSIL.

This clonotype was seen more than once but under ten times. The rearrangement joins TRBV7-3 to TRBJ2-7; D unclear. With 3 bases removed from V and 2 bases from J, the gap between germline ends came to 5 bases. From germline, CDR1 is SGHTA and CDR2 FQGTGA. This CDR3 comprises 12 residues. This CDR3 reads CASSFLTYEQYF. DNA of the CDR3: TGTGCCAGCAGCTTTCTTACCTACGAGCAGTACTTC.

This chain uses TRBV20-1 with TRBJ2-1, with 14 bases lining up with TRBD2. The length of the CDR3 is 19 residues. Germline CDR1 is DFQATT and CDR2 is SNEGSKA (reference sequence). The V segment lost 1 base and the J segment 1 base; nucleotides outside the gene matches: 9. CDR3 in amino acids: CSARVTGLAGVFSYNEQFF. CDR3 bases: TGCAGTGCTAGAGTAACGGGACTAGCGGGAGTTTTTTCCTACAATGAGCAGTTCTTC.

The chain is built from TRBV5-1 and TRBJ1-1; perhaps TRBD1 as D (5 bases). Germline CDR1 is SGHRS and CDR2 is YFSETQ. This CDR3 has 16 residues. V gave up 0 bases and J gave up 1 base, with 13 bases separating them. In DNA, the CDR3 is TGCGCCAGCAGCTTGGGACAGACTTCATGGAACACTGAAGCTTTCTTT. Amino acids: CASSLGQTSWNTEAFF. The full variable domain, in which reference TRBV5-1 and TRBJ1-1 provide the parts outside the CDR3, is KAGVTQTPRYLIKTRGQQVTLSCSPISGHRSVSWYQQTPGQGLQFLFEYFSETQRNKGNFPGRFSGRQFSNSRSEMNVSTLELGDSALYLCASSLGQTSWNTEAFFGQGTRLTVV.

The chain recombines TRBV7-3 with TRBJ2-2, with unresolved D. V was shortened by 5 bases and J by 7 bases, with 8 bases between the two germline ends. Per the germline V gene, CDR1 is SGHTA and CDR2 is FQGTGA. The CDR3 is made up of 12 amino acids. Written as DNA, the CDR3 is TGTGCCAGCAGCGCCCCGGGCGGGGAGCTGTTTTTT. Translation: CASSAPGGELFF.

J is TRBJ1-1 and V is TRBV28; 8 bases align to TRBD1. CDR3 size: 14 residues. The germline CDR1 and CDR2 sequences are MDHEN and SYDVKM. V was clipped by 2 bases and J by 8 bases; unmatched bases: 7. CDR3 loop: CASSLAIRTGEAFF. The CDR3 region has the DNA TGTGCCAGCAGTTTAGCTATTCGGACAGGGGAAGCTTTCTTT.

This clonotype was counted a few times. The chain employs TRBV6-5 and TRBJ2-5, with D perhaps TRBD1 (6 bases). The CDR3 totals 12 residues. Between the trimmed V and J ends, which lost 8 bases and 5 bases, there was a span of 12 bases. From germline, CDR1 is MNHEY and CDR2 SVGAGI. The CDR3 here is CASRDTYETQYF. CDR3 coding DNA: TGTGCCAGCCGGGACACGTACGAGACCCAGTACTTC.

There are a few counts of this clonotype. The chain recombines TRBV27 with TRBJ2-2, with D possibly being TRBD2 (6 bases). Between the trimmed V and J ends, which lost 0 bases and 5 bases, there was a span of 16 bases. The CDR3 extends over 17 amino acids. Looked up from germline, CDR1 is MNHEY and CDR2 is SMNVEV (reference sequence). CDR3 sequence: CASSLSPRGITTGELFF. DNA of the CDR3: TGTGCCAGCAGTTTATCGCCGCGCGGGATCACTACCGGGGAGCTGTTTTTT.

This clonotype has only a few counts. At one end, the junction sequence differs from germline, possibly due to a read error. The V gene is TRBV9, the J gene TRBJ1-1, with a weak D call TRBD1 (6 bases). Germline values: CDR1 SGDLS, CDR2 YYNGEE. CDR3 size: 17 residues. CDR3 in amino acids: CASSPREGGRGNPEAFF. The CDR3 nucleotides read TGTGCCAGCAGCCCCCGGGAAGGGGGAAGGGGGAACCCTGAAGCTTTCTTT. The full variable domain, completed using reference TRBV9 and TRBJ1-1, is DSGVTQTPKHLITATGQRVTLRCSPRSGDLSVYWYQQSLDQGLQFLIQYYNGEERAKGNILERFSAQQFPDLHSELNLSSLELGDSALYFCASSPREGGRGNPEAFFGQGTRLTVV.